This is a list of T cell receptor beta chains from one sample in a study of blood T cell repertoires in COVID-19. Assay used: immunoSEQ multiplex PCR; TCRdb lists only in-frame clones, some missing. The table lists 200,000 to 250,000 clones, less than 85% of them singletons. Sequencing input: peripheral blood. The receptors here all came from an elderly woman with COVID-19, enrolled during active disease. Both conserved end residues are part of each CDR3. Clone size, where shown, is once, few, many, or a class for clones that have expanded.

abundance | j_gene | v_gene | CDR3aa
. | TRBJ2-3 | TRBV5-4 | CASSSRGADTQYF
. | TRBJ1-2 | TRBV5-1 | CASSQYSNYGYTF
once | TRBJ1-2 | TRBV7-9 | CASRLGVRGSYTF
. | TRBJ1-5 | TRBV18 | CASSPTRQGNQPQHF
. | TRBJ2-3 | TRBV5-8 | CASRFRGRSTDTQYF
. | TRBJ2-3 | TRBV5-1 | CASNLAGGGTDTQYF
. | TRBJ2-1 | TRBV5-6 | CASSPGLGAVF
. | TRBJ1-5 | TRBV6-5 | CASGGQGQPQHF
. | TRBJ2-6 | TRBV18 | CASSPTGNSGANVLTF
. | TRBJ2-1 | TRBV2 | CASSTRTGPNEQFF
. | TRBJ1-2 | TRBV4-2 | CASSQEGGAGGYTF
. | TRBJ1-5 | TRBV6-5 | CASSLRYSNQPQHF
. | TRBJ1-3 | TRBV5-1 | CASSQGDRATNSGNTIYF
. | TRBJ1-3 | TRBV6-5 | CASTRTGVSGNTIYF
. | TRBJ2-1 | TRBV5-1 | CASSRVQVGNEQFF
. | TRBJ2-5 | TRBV5-1 | CASSLEHQETQYF
. | TRBJ2-1 | TRBV29-1 | CSVRGLDISFEQFF
. | TRBJ1-1 | TRBV5-4 | CADGGEGTEAFF
. | TRBJ2-3 | TRBV5-1 | CASSLEVSGGPDTQYF
once | TRBJ2-7 | TRBV3-1/TRBV3-2 | CASSQAGNSYEQYF
. | TRBJ2-3 | TRBV4-2 | CASSQDRGLASSTDTQYF
. | TRBJ2-1 | TRBV5-1 | CASSFGSLASSSYNEQFF
once | TRBJ1-3 | TRBV4-2 | CASSQDRISGNTIYF